One sample yielded the 6 T cell receptor beta chains listed below, sequenced in a study of regulatory T cells in long-lasting Graves disease. Relying on iRepertoire HTBI primers and Arm-PCR of CDR3 regions, the team built TCR beta libraries. TCRdb fed the multiplex PCR reads into MiXCR, producing one record per CDR3 protein. Here the sample spans roughly 610,000 distinct CDR3 sequences, 16% being singletons. Described time point: newly diagnosed GD, antithyroid drugs for less than 3 months. With RNA extracted from PBMCs as input, the TCR library was made. These records were also assigned to another study, of T cells in Graves' hyperthyroidism and ophthalmopathy.

This material consisted of peripheral blood mononuclear cells (PBMCs), taken at new diagnosis, from a patient treated with antithyroid drugs. Receptors were obtained from a woman in her twenties or thirties with Graves disease.

This chain connects TRBV7-9 to TRBJ2-2; 8 nucleotides align to TRBD1. V shed 11 bases and J 6 bases; nucleotides not matched to a gene: 14. This CDR3 is built from 15 residues. In germline, CDR1 is SEHNR, CDR2 FQNEAQ (reference sequence). The CDR3 DNA is TGTGCCGGCCATATTCCGACAGGGGTCGCCGGGGAGCTGTTTTTT. It yields the protein CAGHIPTGVAGELFF. Full variable domain (remainder filled in from reference TRBV7-9 and TRBJ2-2): DTGVSQNPRHKITKRGQNVTFRCDPISEHNRLYWYRQTLGQGPEFLTYFQNEAQLEKSRLLSDRFSAERPKGSFSTLEIQRTEQGDSAMYLCAGHIPTGVAGELFFGEGSRLTVL.

This clonotype has only a few counts. The chain combines TRBV19 with TRBJ2-1; 7 nucleotides agree with TRBD1. This CDR3 is 17 amino acids long. Germline assignment: CDR1 LNHDA and CDR2 SQIVND (reference sequence). The V and J ends lost 2 bases and 5 bases, in that order; junction bases with no gene match: 12. The CDR3 protein is CASSILPVGTVNNEQFF. The DNA for the CDR3 is TGTGCCAGTAGTATACTACCGGTAGGGACAGTGAACAATGAGCAGTTCTTC. Full variable domain (remainder filled in from reference TRBV19 and TRBJ2-1): DGGITQSPKYLFRKEGQNVTLSCEQNLNHDAMYWYRQDPGQGLRLIYYSQIVNDFQKGDIAEGYSVSREKKESFPLTVTSAQKNPTAFYLCASSILPVGTVNNEQFFGPGTRLTVL.

This clonotype was seen repeatedly, ten times or more. V is TRBV3-1 and J is TRBJ2-1, with 9 nucleotides matching TRBD2. CDR3 length: 18 amino acids. V shed 2 bases, J shed 9 bases, and the junction held 17 bases outside the gene matches. Germline-derived CDR1 and CDR2 are LGHDT and YNNKEL (reference sequence). In DNA, the CDR3 is TGTGCCAGCAGCCAAAATGGGGCGGGAGGGGAGTACAAGCCTGAGCAGTTCTTC. Its protein product is CASSQNGAGGEYKPEQFF.

This chain connects TRBV5-1 to TRBJ2-7; TRBD1 aligns across 10 bases. The J segment lost 0 bases and the V segment lost 2 bases, leaving 8 bases of the junction unmatched. Germline CDR1 and CDR2: SGHRS and YFSETQ. The CDR3 length is 17 residues. CDR3 in DNA: TGCGCCAGCAGCTTACCGGGACAGGGGCTTTTCTCCTACGAGCAGTACTTC. Its protein product is CASSLPGQGLFSYEQYF.

The CDR3 DNA follows: TGTGCTAGTGGTCAGGGCCTCCAAGAGACCCAGTACTTC. This translates into CASGQGLQETQYF. The chain is built from TRBV12-5 and TRBJ2-5; D may be TRBD1 (5 bases). The CDR3 sequence is 13 residues long. The ends were cut back, 5 bases at V and 1 base at J, with 8 bases in the middle. Germline loops: CDR1 LGHNT, CDR2 FRNRAP.

This clonotype was counted many times. The chain combines TRBV11-2 with TRBJ1-4; D perhaps matches TRBD1 (5 bases). CDR1 SGHAT and CDR2 FQNNGV come from the germline V gene. Trimming stripped 5 bases from V and 15 bases from J, with 16 bases between. The CDR3 runs to 12 residues. DNA for the CDR3: TGTGCCAGCAGCATGATCGGTGGGACGATGTTTTTT. Amino acids: CASSMIGGTMFF.